This T cell receptor beta chain was documented in a study of CD8+ T cells in alopecia areata (dated by TCRdb to between 2018 and 2020). About the study as a whole: The study used high-throughput TCRbeta sequencing to examine T cell clonal expansion in alopecia areata, in both the C3H/HeJ mouse model and human patients. Human TCRbeta sequencing covered scalp tissue and sorted CD4+ and CD8+ peripheral blood T cells from patchy and totalis/universalis alopecia areata patients and healthy controls. Scalp clonality was compared among normal scalp (n=4), patchy alopecia areata scalp (n=8), and alopecia totalis/universalis scalp (n=8). The RNA source kit depended on sample type: the PAXgene miRNA kit for fixed scalp, the miRNeasy kit for PBMCs, and the RNeasy kit for mouse skin. TCRbeta CDR3 regions were amplified by immunoSEQ multiplex PCR using 35 Vbeta forward and 13 Jbeta reverse primers.

The full study reports these points: Compared with normal scalp, lesional scalp had higher clonality and more expanded CD8+ clones, particularly in alopecia totalis/universalis, a pattern that suggests antigenic drive. TCR sequences shared between patients were less clear than in mice, possibly partly because of HLA diversity in the patient population. Unlike mouse skin, where gammadelta T cells dominate, normal human skin contains resident alphabeta T cells that get sequenced too, which complicates analysis of the scalp TCR repertoire.

On this clone: Its target antigen remains unknown. The input lacks base qualities; no much larger clone sits a single base away.

Reading the germline V gene gives CDR1 SQVTM and CDR2 ANQGSEA. The CDR3 runs 13 residues from the cysteine to the phenylalanine. The kept DNA is CDR3 alone, 39 bases in frame from the first base. At the junction V is shortened by 7 bases and J by 1 base, with 13 bases in between. Receptor amplification or capture employed the immunoSEQ multiplex PCR assay. RNA was extracted from all samples and reverse transcribed into cDNA, which served as template for TCR sequencing. SuperScript III was used for first-strand cDNA synthesis, primed with a 2:1 mix of oligo-dT and random hexamers. Amplification bias was assessed with a synthetic immune receptor repertoire, and residual bias was removed computationally. In the original analysis: Raw reads were preprocessed for error removal, and CDR3 was defined according to IMGT conventions as running from the conserved cysteine to phenylalanine. Clonality was computed by normalizing Shannon entropy by log2 of the number of productive unique TCRs and subtracting the result from 1. Scalp TCRbeta sequences were cross-referenced with sorted blood CD4 and CD8 repertoires so that the CD4 or CD8 identity of scalp clones could be inferred. This immuneACCESS table, as held by TCRdb, lists in-frame sequences with V and J called but not all clones. Of the missing ones, under half trace to an unresolved V gene in checked studies; the others have no known cause. The D gene and trimming were derived from the DNA, and the V and J assignments and clone size from that table. The sample has around 150,000 clones on record, 55% of them singletons. Of the sample, less than 5% is held by the ten largest clones.

PBMCs were separated by density centrifugation and stained for CD3, CD4 and CD8, after which CD4+ and CD8+ T cells were sorted on a FACSAria. Scalp biopsies and blood samples were obtained from unaffected controls. The chain couples TRBV29-1 to TRBJ2-5; the D gene is perhaps TRBD2, from 7 matching bases. Specimen: CD4+ T cells sorted from blood. The sequence derives from a human donor in good health. The DNA sequence follows: TGCAGCGCCCAAAGGGGGGGCCAAGAGACCCAGTACTTC. Its protein product is CSAQRGGQETQYF.